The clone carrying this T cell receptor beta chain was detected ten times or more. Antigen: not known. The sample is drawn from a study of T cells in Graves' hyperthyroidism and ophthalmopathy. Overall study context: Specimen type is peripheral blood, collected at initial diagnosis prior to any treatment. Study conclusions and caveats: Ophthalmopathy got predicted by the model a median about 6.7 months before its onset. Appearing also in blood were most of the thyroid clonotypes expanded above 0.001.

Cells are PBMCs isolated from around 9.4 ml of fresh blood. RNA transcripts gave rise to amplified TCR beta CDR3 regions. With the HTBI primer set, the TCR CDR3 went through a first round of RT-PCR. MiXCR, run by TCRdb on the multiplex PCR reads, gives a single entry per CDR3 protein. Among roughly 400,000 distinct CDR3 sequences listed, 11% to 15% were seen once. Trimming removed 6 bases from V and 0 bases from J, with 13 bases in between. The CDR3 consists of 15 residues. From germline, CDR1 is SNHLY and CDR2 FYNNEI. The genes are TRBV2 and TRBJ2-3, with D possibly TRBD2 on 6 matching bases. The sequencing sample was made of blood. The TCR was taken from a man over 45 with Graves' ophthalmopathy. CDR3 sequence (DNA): TGTGCCAGCAGGGATCGTAGCGGAAGCACAGATACGCAGTATTTT. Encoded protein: CASRDRSGSTDTQYF.